These T cell receptor beta chains were read from a single sample in a study of cytomegalovirus exposure and HLA in healthy donors. Repertoires were generated with immunoSEQ multiplex PCR, while TCRdb's copy carries only in-frame clones and drops some. Of 95,000 to 150,000 clones in the sample, 50% to 75% were seen once. The specimen sequenced was PBMCs. The receptors stem from a woman between 35 and 50 years old in good health and CMV-seropositive. Both conserved end residues are part of each CDR3. The order of the fields is CDR3 DNA, CDR3 protein, V gene, D gene, clone size, J gene. The D gene is left open where the match is weak. Clone size is stated in some rows and not others, as once, few, many or a class when expanded.

CDR3 DNA: TGTGCCAGCAGGCCCATGACTACCTACGAGCAGTACTTC
CDR3 protein: CASRPMTTYEQYF
V gene: TRBV27
D gene: .
clone size: .
J gene: TRBJ2-7

CDR3 DNA: TGCAGCGTTGGCAGGGGGCTGAATCAGCCCCAGCATTTT
CDR3 protein: CSVGRGLNQPQHF
V gene: TRBV29-1
D gene: TRBD1
clone size: .
J gene: TRBJ1-5

CDR3 DNA: TGCGCCAGCAGCCGGGACAGGGCTCGAGAGACCCAGTACTTC
CDR3 protein: CASSRDRARETQYF
V gene: TRBV5-1
D gene: TRBD1
clone size: .
J gene: TRBJ2-5

CDR3 DNA: TGTGCCAGCAGCGTAGCCGCCCAGGGCCCGGCAGATGGCTACACCTTC
CDR3 protein: CASSVAAQGPADGYTF
V gene: TRBV9
D gene: .
clone size: .
J gene: TRBJ1-2

CDR3 DNA: TGTGCCTGGAGTTCGGGACAGGGAGATCAGCCCCAGCATTTT
CDR3 protein: CAWSSGQGDQPQHF
V gene: TRBV30
D gene: TRBD1
clone size: few
J gene: TRBJ1-5

CDR3 DNA: TGTGCCAGCAGTTGGACAGGGAACGAGCAGTACTTC
CDR3 protein: CASSWTGNEQYF
V gene: TRBV28
D gene: TRBD1
clone size: .
J gene: TRBJ2-7

CDR3 DNA: TGTGCCTGGAGTCGGACAGCCTCCAGAGGTGACTACACCTTC
CDR3 protein: CAWSRTASRGDYTF
V gene: TRBV30
D gene: .
clone size: .
J gene: TRBJ1-2

CDR3 DNA: TGTGCCACCAGCAGTGCTTCCAGACGGGCCTATAATTCACCCCTCCACTTT
CDR3 protein: CATSSASRRAYNSPLHF
V gene: TRBV15
D gene: .
clone size: .
J gene: TRBJ1-6

CDR3 DNA: TGCAGCGTTGTGGCGAGCGGGAGGGTCGAGCAGTACTTC
CDR3 protein: CSVVASGRVEQYF
V gene: TRBV29-1
D gene: TRBD2
clone size: .
J gene: TRBJ2-7

CDR3 DNA: TGCGCCAGCAGCTTGGAGGGAGGCGACACCATATATTTT
CDR3 protein: CASSLEGGDTIYF
V gene: TRBV5-1
D gene: .
clone size: .
J gene: TRBJ1-3

CDR3 DNA: TGTGCCAGCAAGGAGCAGGGTTGGACCGGGGAGCTGTTTTTT
CDR3 protein: CASKEQGWTGELFF
V gene: TRBV27
D gene: .
clone size: few
J gene: TRBJ2-2

CDR3 DNA: TGTGCCAGCAGTTACCCGACTGCTTTGAATGAGCAGTTCTTC
CDR3 protein: CASSYPTALNEQFF
V gene: TRBV28
D gene: .
clone size: .
J gene: TRBJ2-1

CDR3 DNA: TGTGCCAGCAGCTTACTCCGGACAAATTCACCCCTCCACTTT
CDR3 protein: CASSLLRTNSPLHF
V gene: TRBV11-2
D gene: .
clone size: .
J gene: TRBJ1-6

CDR3 DNA: TGTGCCAGCAGTGGGGACAGGGTCCCGAACGAGCAGTACTTC
CDR3 protein: CASSGDRVPNEQYF
V gene: TRBV2
D gene: TRBD1
clone size: .
J gene: TRBJ2-7

CDR3 DNA: TGTGCCAGCAGTTCCCGACAGGGACGCTATGGCTACACCTTC
CDR3 protein: CASSSRQGRYGYTF
V gene: TRBV28
D gene: TRBD1
clone size: .
J gene: TRBJ1-2